The rows below give T cell receptor beta chains drawn from one sample of a study of blood T cell repertoires in COVID-19. Generated by immunoSEQ multiplex PCR, the TCRdb table keeps only in-frame clones and is missing some. The sample yields 300,000 to 350,000 clones, 88% seen once. The specimen was PBMCs or T cells enriched from blood (not recorded which). These receptors originate from a man younger than 45 who had recovered from COVID-19. Each CDR3 is given with its conserved first and last residue. A D gene is named only where the DNA matches it firmly. The listing skips clone size in some rows; elsewhere it reads once, few, many or a size class.

D,size,J,V,DNA,CDR3
NA,NA,TRBJ2-7,TRBV5-1,TGCGCCAGCAGCACGTCGACTGCCCCCTACGAGCAGTACTTC,CASSTSTAPYEQYF
TRBD1,NA,TRBJ2-7,TRBV5-6,TGTGCCAGCAGCTTACCGGGACAGGGAGGCTACGAGCAGTACTTC,CASSLPGQGGYEQYF
NA,NA,TRBJ1-4,TRBV12-3/TRBV12-4,TGTGCCACTCGGAGGGCGGTTGGTGAAAAACTGTTTTTT,CATRRAVGEKLFF
TRBD2,NA,TRBJ2-5,TRBV13,TGTGCCAGCAGTCCTGGACTAGCGGGGGGGCCAGAGACCCAGTACTTC,CASSPGLAGGPETQYF
TRBD2,NA,TRBJ2-3,TRBV13,TGTGCCAGCAGCATCCGGGGGGGCGACACAGATACGCAGTATTTT,CASSIRGGDTDTQYF
TRBD2,NA,TRBJ2-5,TRBV28,TGTGCCAGCAGTTCAGGGACTAGTTGGGAGACCCAGTACTTC,CASSSGTSWETQYF
NA,NA,TRBJ1-3,TRBV10-3,TGTGCCACCACCCCGGACAGCTTCTCTGGAAACACCATATATTTT,CATTPDSFSGNTIYF
NA,NA,TRBJ2-7,TRBV19,TGTGCCAGTAGTTCCGGACAGAAGACCTACGAGCAGTACTTC,CASSSGQKTYEQYF
NA,once,TRBJ1-1,TRBV3-1/TRBV3-2,TGTGCCAGCAGCCAAGAGTCCAGGAACACTGAAGCTTTCTTT,CASSQESRNTEAFF
NA,NA,TRBJ1-6,TRBV2,TGTGCCAGCAAGGCAGCGGACAGCCCAAATTCACCCCTCCACTTT,CASKAADSPNSPLHF
NA,few,TRBJ2-2,TRBV7-3,TGTGCCAGCAGATCCCAGGCGAACACCGGGGAGCTGTTTTTT,CASRSQANTGELFF
NA,NA,TRBJ2-2,TRBV5-1,TGCGCCAGCAGCCCTAGCATTAGCTTTGGGCTAGGCGCCGGGGAGCTGTTTTTT,CASSPSISFGLGAGELFF
TRBD1,NA,TRBJ1-1,TRBV5-6,TGTGCCAGCAGCTTCTTCGGGACAGGGGGCTCGGGGGACACTGAAGCTTTCTTT,CASSFFGTGGSGDTEAFF
NA,NA,TRBJ2-5,TRBV7-2,TGTGCCAGCAGCTTAGTATTGGTGGCAGGGAAAGAGACCCAGTACTTC,CASSLVLVAGKETQYF
NA,once,TRBJ1-1,TRBV13,TGTGCCAGCAGCTTATGGGACACCCCTGAAGCTTTCTTT,CASSLWDTPEAFF
NA,NA,TRBJ1-4,TRBV5-1,TGCGCCAGCAGCTTCTCAGCAACTAATGAAAAACTGTTTTTT,CASSFSATNEKLFF
NA,NA,TRBJ2-7,TRBV6-1,TGTGCCAGCAGTGAGTGGGCAGAGTACGAGCAGTACTTC,CASSEWAEYEQYF
NA,NA,TRBJ1-3,TRBV18,TGTGCCAGCTCACCACGGCAAACTGGAAACACCATATATTTT,CASSPRQTGNTIYF
TRBD2,NA,TRBJ2-2,TRBV5-4,TGTGCCAGCAGCTTGCAGGGACTAGCGGTCGGGGAGCTGTTTTTT,CASSLQGLAVGELFF
NA,NA,TRBJ1-6,TRBV25-1,TGTGCCAGCTCAAGACAGAACTATAATTCACCCCTCCACTTT,CASSRQNYNSPLHF
NA,NA,TRBJ2-5,TRBV6-2/TRBV6-3,TGTGCCAGCAGTCGCGCGGCGCGTGAGACCCAGTACTTC,CASSRAARETQYF
NA,NA,TRBJ1-4,TRBV7-9,TGTGCCAGCAGCTACAGGACAGCAACTAATGAAAAACTGTTTTTT,CASSYRTATNEKLFF
TRBD1,NA,TRBJ2-4,TRBV14,TGTGCCAGCCCTATACAGGGGGCGCCTAACATTCAGTACTTC,CASPIQGAPNIQYF
TRBD1,NA,TRBJ2-7,TRBV11-2,TGTGCCAGCAGCTCCAGACAGGGGGGAGAGCAGTACTTC,CASSSRQGGEQYF
NA,NA,TRBJ2-7,TRBV30,TGTGCCTGGAGTGTGGGCCAGGCGTACGAGCAGTACTTC,CAWSVGQAYEQYF
TRBD2,NA,TRBJ2-5,TRBV10-2,TGCGCCAGCAGTGGGGCTAGCGGGAACGTGCAAGAGACCCAGTACTTC,CASSGASGNVQETQYF
TRBD1,NA,TRBJ2-5,TRBV5-1,TGCGCCAGCAGCTTGGGAGGGACAGGGAGTAAAGAGACCCAGTACTTC,CASSLGGTGSKETQYF
TRBD1,NA,TRBJ1-2,TRBV28,TGTGCCAGCAGTGGCTCATCAGGGGGCGCCTATGGCTACACCTTC,CASSGSSGGAYGYTF
TRBD1,NA,TRBJ1-1,TRBV6-5,TGTGCCAGCAGTTACGGGACAGGGTCGTTCGGCACTGAAGCTTTCTTT,CASSYGTGSFGTEAFF
NA,NA,TRBJ1-6,TRBV19,TGTGCCAGTAGTTCAGGGGATAATTCACCCCTCCACTTT,CASSSGDNSPLHF
NA,once,TRBJ2-2,TRBV7-6,TGTGCCAGCAGCTTAGGACAGACCGGGGAGCTGTTTTTT,CASSLGQTGELFF
TRBD2,NA,TRBJ2-7,TRBV28,TGTGCCAGCAGGTTCGGGACTAGCGGGGTCTACGAGCAGTACTTC,CASRFGTSGVYEQYF
TRBD2,NA,TRBJ2-7,TRBV3-1/TRBV3-2,TGTGCCAGCAGCCAACCTGGACTAGTCTACGAGCAGTACTTC,CASSQPGLVYEQYF
TRBD1,once,TRBJ2-5,TRBV27,TGTGCCAGCAGTACACACAGGGGGCGCGGGACCCAGTACTTC,CASSTHRGRGTQYF
NA,NA,TRBJ2-7,TRBV7-8,TGTGCCAGCAGCTTACTAGGCTCTACCTACGAGCAGTACTTC,CASSLLGSTYEQYF
NA,NA,TRBJ2-1,TRBV27,TGTGCCAGCAGTAGGCTAGCATCATACAATGAGCAGTTCTTC,CASSRLASYNEQFF
TRBD1,NA,TRBJ1-5,TRBV28,TGTGCCAGCAGTCTCCGGACAGGGGGAGTAATCAATCAGCCCCAGCATTTT,CASSLRTGGVINQPQHF
TRBD2,NA,TRBJ2-3,TRBV3-1/TRBV3-2,TGTGCCAGCAGCCCGCCGGGACTAGCGGGGGCCCGAAGCACAGATACGCAGTATTTT,CASSPPGLAGARSTDTQYF
TRBD1,once,TRBJ2-2,TRBV30,TGTGCCTGGAGTCCGCAGGGGGCATGGGCCGGGGAGCTGTTTTTT,CAWSPQGAWAGELFF
TRBD2,NA,TRBJ2-5,TRBV5-4,TGTGCCAGCAGCTTCTTCGCCGGGGGGGGGACGGAGACCCAGTACTTC,CASSFFAGGGTETQYF
NA,NA,TRBJ1-1,TRBV5-1,TGCGCCAGCAGCTTTCAGGGTTCGACCACTGAAGCTTTCTTT,CASSFQGSTTEAFF
NA,NA,TRBJ2-3,TRBV10-3,TGTGCCATCAGTGGTCGACTAGGCAAAACCTCTAGCACAGATACGCAGTATTTT,CAISGRLGKTSSTDTQYF
NA,once,TRBJ2-7,TRBV10-3,TGTGCCATCAGCCAAGAGTCCTCCAACGAGCAGTACTTC,CAISQESSNEQYF
TRBD2,NA,TRBJ2-1,TRBV4-1,TGCGCCAGCAGCCCGAGGACTAGCGGGGGGCCATACAATGAGCAGTTCTTC,CASSPRTSGGPYNEQFF
NA,NA,TRBJ1-1,TRBV10-3,TGTGCCATCAGGGAGCGGGAATGGGCTTTCTTT,CAIREREWAFF
TRBD1,NA,TRBJ1-2,TRBV29-1,TGCAGCGCACGCGGACAGGGTACCTATGGCTACACCTTC,CSARGQGTYGYTF
TRBD1,NA,TRBJ1-6,TRBV29-1,TGCAGCGTCCTCGGACAGGGAGGGGGATCCCTCCACTTT,CSVLGQGGGSLHF
TRBD1,NA,TRBJ2-7,TRBV18,TGTGCCAGCTCCCAGTTCCCGGGGACAGGGGCCTACGAGCAGTACTTC,CASSQFPGTGAYEQYF
TRBD2,NA,TRBJ2-3,TRBV24-1,TGTGCCACCAGTGTTACGGGGGGGCCGACAGATACGCAGTATTTT,CATSVTGGPTDTQYF
NA,NA,TRBJ1-1,TRBV5-1,TGCGCCAGCAGCTTGGGACAGGTGAACACTGAAGCTTTCTTT,CASSLGQVNTEAFF